The 20 T cell receptor beta chains listed next were all sequenced from one sample in a study of T cell changes during pregnancy in multiple sclerosis. Using immunoSEQ multiplex PCR, the repertoire was profiled, and TCRdb retains in-frame clones only, with some absent. This table holds about 86,000 clones, approximately 89% found once. The sample here was peripheral blood, taken in the first trimester of pregnancy. The source is a female donor in good health, enrolled as a control in a pregnancy study.

This sequence joins TRBV28 and TRBJ1-5, with 8 bases identical to TRBD1. Germline assignment: CDR1 MDHEN and CDR2 SYDVKM. CDR3 length: 17 amino acids. V lost 3 bases and J lost 0; bases outside the gene matches: 7. The CDR3 protein is CASSFPRGPYSNQPQHF. The CDR3 nucleotides are TGTGCCAGCAGTTTCCCCAGGGGGCCATATAGCAATCAGCCCCAGCATTTT.

This clone has just a few counts. The chain recombines TRBV7-8 with TRBJ2-5; 8 positions agree with TRBD2. Germline V CDR1 and CDR2: SGHVS, FQNEAQ. The CDR3 runs 17 residues. The junction had 16 bases not matched to a gene; V was cut back by 5 bases and J by 5 bases. DNA of the CDR3: TGTGCCAGCAGCAAAAGGGGGGGGGTAGCGGGAAGGGAGACCCAGTACTTC. It is translated as CASSKRGGVAGRETQYF.

The chain couples TRBV7-2 to TRBJ1-5, with 8 bases matching TRBD1. J gave up 4 bases and V 5 bases, and 7 bases lay outside the gene matches. CDR1 is SGHTA, CDR2 FQGNSA, per germline. The CDR3 is 15 residues long. The CDR3 nucleotides are TGTGCCAGCAGCAATATGGACAGGGCAAATCAGCCCCAGCATTTT. Residues: CASSNMDRANQPQHF.

The rearrangement uses TRBV4-3 and TRBJ1-5; no clear D gene. Trimming took off 0 bases at V and 6 bases at J, with 12 bases between the two ends. This CDR3 has 15 amino acids. Germline-derived CDR1 and CDR2 are LGHNA and YSLEER. The CDR3 here is CASSQDEGYGQPQHF. The CDR3, as DNA: TGCGCCAGCAGCCAAGATGAGGGTTACGGTCAGCCCCAGCATTTT.

This clone was seen once. This chain uses TRBV6-5 with TRBJ2-1; 10 bases align to TRBD2. This CDR3 is 15 amino acids long. The ends lost 5 bases at V and 6 bases at J; junction bases unmatched: 7. The germline V gene encodes CDR1 MNHEY and CDR2 SVGAGI. The CDR3 reads CASSPGLAVINEQFF. The CDR3 DNA sequence: TGTGCCAGCAGTCCCGGACTAGCGGTGATCAATGAGCAGTTCTTC.

The V gene is TRBV11-2, the J gene TRBJ2-7; 8 positions match TRBD2. The V gene's germline CDR1 is SGHAT and CDR2 FQNNGV. There are 15 residues in the CDR3. With 4 bases clipped from V and 7 bases from J, the junction kept 12 bases outside the gene matches. CDR3 nucleotide sequence: TGTGCCAGCAGCTCCCTAGGCGGGGGGCCGGGGGAGCAGTACTTC. This gives the protein CASSSLGGGPGEQYF.

Only one count was recorded for this clone. The CDR3 sequence is CASSLARWSYNEQFF. CDR3 sequence (DNA): TGTGCCAGCAGCTTGGCTAGATGGTCGTACAATGAGCAGTTCTTC. The chain employs TRBV5-4 and TRBJ2-1, with D uncertain. The V gene lost 0 bases and the J gene lost 4 bases, with 11 bases spanning the gap. The germline V gene has CDR1 SGHNT and CDR2 YYREEE (reference sequence). The CDR3 runs 15 residues.

V usage is TRBV11-2 and J usage is TRBJ1-2, with D perhaps matching TRBD1 (6 bases). CDR3 length: 14 amino acids. Trimming shortened V by 4 bases and J by 2 bases, and 11 bases separated the two germline ends. CDR1 and CDR2 (germline): SGHAT, FQNNGV. In nucleotides, the CDR3 is TGTGCCAGCAGCTCGACAGGTCCCAACTATGGCTACACCTTC. Translated: CASSSTGPNYGYTF.

J is TRBJ1-2 and V is TRBV4-2; 12 bases are shared with TRBD1. The CDR3 loop spans 15 amino acids. V shed 4 bases, J shed 8 bases, and the junction held 8 bases outside the gene matches. Looked up from germline, CDR1 is LGHNA and CDR2 is YNFKEQ. CDR3 DNA sequence: TGTGCCAGCAGCCTCCCGGGACAGGGGGCCGGAGGCTACACCTTC. It translates to CASSLPGQGAGGYTF.

The V and J genes are TRBV4-3 and TRBJ2-3; a weak D match, TRBD1 (6 bases). V lost 0 bases and J 1 base, leaving 14 bases between the germline ends. The CDR3 spans 17 residues. Germline V CDR1 and CDR2: LGHNA, YSLEER. CDR3 in DNA: TGCGCCAGCAGCCAAGAAAACAGGGATCCCCGCACAGATACGCAGTATTTT. Translating gives CASSQENRDPRTDTQYF.

The CDR3 region has the DNA TGTGCCAGCAGCTTAGCGCCCAGCGGCTACGAGCAGTACTTC. Its protein product is CASSLAPSGYEQYF. The chain employs TRBV7-2 and TRBJ2-7, with a weak D call TRBD2 (5 bases). The V gene's germline CDR1 is SGHTA and CDR2 FQGNSA. The CDR3 runs to 14 residues. V was clipped by 0 bases and J by 3 bases, with 9 bases between them.

The chain has TRBV10-3 and TRBJ1-6; weak D call: TRBD1 (5 bases). The CDR3 is 17 amino acids. Deletions cut 3 bases from V and 0 bases from J, with 12 bases between. The germline V gene encodes CDR1 ENHRY and CDR2 SYGVKD. In nucleotides, the CDR3 is TGTGCCATCAGTGATCGACAGTCAAGCTCCTATAATTCACCCCTCCACTTT. Its protein product is CAISDRQSSSYNSPLHF.

This clone appeared a single time. The rearrangement links TRBV19 to TRBJ1-2; D unclear. The CDR3 extends over 16 amino acids. The V gene lost 1 base and the J gene lost 0 bases, with 12 bases spanning the gap. The germline CDR1 and CDR2 sequences are LNHDA and SQIVND (reference sequence). The chain's CDR3 is CASSIVPGRANYGYTF. Written as DNA, the CDR3 is TGTGCCAGTAGTATAGTTCCAGGAAGAGCTAACTATGGCTACACCTTC.

The chain combines TRBV6-1 with TRBJ2-2; 8 nucleotides align to TRBD1. J gave up 4 bases and V 4 bases, and 5 bases lay outside the gene matches. The germline V gene encodes CDR1 MNHNS and CDR2 SASEGT. The CDR3 length is 15 residues. CDR3 bases: TGTGCCAGCAGTGCCGGACAGGGACGCACCGGGGAGCTGTTTTTT. Amino acids: CASSAGQGRTGELFF.

The J gene is TRBJ2-5, the V gene TRBV7-9, with 8 positions matching TRBD2. V was pared by 1 base and J by 4 bases, with 5 bases of the junction left unmatched. CDR1 and CDR2 from the germline V gene are SEHNR and FQNEAQ (reference sequence). The CDR3 contains 15 residues. The CDR3 protein is CASSLVGGGSETQYF. The CDR3 coding sequence is TGTGCCAGCAGCTTAGTTGGCGGGGGGTCAGAGACCCAGTACTTC.

The chain joins TRBV6-4 to TRBJ2-3; 8 bases are shared with TRBD2. Germline CDR1 is MRHNA and CDR2 is SNTAGT. J lost 1 base, V lost 0 bases, and 0 bases had no gene match. This CDR3 region has 15 residues. The CDR3 spells CASSDSRGGTDTQYF. The CDR3 DNA follows: TGTGCCAGCAGTGACTCGCGGGGGGGCACAGATACGCAGTATTTT.

The rearrangement joins TRBV7-8 to TRBJ2-5; D is perhaps TRBD1 (5 bases). Germline CDR1 is SGHVS and CDR2 is FQNEAQ. CDR3 size: 13 residues. The germline V and J ends were trimmed by 0 bases and 7 bases, with 9 bases remaining between them. In nucleotides, the CDR3 is TGTGCCAGCAGCTTAGCAGGGGCCTTGACCCAGTACTTC. This sequence encodes CASSLAGALTQYF.

The V and J genes are TRBV25-1 and TRBJ1-1, with D unresolved. V lost 8 bases and J 6 bases, leaving 10 bases between the germline ends. Germline loops: CDR1 MGHDK, CDR2 SYGVNS. The CDR3 runs 11 residues. The CDR3 reads CASHGKAEAFF. CDR3 coding DNA: TGTGCCAGCCACGGGAAAGCTGAAGCTTTCTTT.

The V gene is TRBV7-2, the J gene TRBJ2-7; D gene unclear. The CDR3 has 14 amino acids. Trimming removed 1 base at V and 0 bases at J, with 7 bases between. CDR1 SGHTA and CDR2 FQGNSA come from the germline V gene. CDR3 protein: CASSLERSSYEQYF. The CDR3 DNA sequence: TGTGCCAGCAGCTTAGAGAGGAGCTCCTACGAGCAGTACTTC.

CDR3 in DNA: TGTGCCAGCAGTGAAGTAAGCGGGGGAAGCGGCTACACCTTC. Amino acids: CASSEVSGGSGYTF. This chain uses TRBV6-1 with TRBJ1-2; tentative D call: TRBD1 (5 bases). Germline CDR1 reads MNHNS; CDR2 reads SASEGT. V gave up 1 base and J gave up 8 bases, with 14 bases separating them. The CDR3 consists of 14 residues.